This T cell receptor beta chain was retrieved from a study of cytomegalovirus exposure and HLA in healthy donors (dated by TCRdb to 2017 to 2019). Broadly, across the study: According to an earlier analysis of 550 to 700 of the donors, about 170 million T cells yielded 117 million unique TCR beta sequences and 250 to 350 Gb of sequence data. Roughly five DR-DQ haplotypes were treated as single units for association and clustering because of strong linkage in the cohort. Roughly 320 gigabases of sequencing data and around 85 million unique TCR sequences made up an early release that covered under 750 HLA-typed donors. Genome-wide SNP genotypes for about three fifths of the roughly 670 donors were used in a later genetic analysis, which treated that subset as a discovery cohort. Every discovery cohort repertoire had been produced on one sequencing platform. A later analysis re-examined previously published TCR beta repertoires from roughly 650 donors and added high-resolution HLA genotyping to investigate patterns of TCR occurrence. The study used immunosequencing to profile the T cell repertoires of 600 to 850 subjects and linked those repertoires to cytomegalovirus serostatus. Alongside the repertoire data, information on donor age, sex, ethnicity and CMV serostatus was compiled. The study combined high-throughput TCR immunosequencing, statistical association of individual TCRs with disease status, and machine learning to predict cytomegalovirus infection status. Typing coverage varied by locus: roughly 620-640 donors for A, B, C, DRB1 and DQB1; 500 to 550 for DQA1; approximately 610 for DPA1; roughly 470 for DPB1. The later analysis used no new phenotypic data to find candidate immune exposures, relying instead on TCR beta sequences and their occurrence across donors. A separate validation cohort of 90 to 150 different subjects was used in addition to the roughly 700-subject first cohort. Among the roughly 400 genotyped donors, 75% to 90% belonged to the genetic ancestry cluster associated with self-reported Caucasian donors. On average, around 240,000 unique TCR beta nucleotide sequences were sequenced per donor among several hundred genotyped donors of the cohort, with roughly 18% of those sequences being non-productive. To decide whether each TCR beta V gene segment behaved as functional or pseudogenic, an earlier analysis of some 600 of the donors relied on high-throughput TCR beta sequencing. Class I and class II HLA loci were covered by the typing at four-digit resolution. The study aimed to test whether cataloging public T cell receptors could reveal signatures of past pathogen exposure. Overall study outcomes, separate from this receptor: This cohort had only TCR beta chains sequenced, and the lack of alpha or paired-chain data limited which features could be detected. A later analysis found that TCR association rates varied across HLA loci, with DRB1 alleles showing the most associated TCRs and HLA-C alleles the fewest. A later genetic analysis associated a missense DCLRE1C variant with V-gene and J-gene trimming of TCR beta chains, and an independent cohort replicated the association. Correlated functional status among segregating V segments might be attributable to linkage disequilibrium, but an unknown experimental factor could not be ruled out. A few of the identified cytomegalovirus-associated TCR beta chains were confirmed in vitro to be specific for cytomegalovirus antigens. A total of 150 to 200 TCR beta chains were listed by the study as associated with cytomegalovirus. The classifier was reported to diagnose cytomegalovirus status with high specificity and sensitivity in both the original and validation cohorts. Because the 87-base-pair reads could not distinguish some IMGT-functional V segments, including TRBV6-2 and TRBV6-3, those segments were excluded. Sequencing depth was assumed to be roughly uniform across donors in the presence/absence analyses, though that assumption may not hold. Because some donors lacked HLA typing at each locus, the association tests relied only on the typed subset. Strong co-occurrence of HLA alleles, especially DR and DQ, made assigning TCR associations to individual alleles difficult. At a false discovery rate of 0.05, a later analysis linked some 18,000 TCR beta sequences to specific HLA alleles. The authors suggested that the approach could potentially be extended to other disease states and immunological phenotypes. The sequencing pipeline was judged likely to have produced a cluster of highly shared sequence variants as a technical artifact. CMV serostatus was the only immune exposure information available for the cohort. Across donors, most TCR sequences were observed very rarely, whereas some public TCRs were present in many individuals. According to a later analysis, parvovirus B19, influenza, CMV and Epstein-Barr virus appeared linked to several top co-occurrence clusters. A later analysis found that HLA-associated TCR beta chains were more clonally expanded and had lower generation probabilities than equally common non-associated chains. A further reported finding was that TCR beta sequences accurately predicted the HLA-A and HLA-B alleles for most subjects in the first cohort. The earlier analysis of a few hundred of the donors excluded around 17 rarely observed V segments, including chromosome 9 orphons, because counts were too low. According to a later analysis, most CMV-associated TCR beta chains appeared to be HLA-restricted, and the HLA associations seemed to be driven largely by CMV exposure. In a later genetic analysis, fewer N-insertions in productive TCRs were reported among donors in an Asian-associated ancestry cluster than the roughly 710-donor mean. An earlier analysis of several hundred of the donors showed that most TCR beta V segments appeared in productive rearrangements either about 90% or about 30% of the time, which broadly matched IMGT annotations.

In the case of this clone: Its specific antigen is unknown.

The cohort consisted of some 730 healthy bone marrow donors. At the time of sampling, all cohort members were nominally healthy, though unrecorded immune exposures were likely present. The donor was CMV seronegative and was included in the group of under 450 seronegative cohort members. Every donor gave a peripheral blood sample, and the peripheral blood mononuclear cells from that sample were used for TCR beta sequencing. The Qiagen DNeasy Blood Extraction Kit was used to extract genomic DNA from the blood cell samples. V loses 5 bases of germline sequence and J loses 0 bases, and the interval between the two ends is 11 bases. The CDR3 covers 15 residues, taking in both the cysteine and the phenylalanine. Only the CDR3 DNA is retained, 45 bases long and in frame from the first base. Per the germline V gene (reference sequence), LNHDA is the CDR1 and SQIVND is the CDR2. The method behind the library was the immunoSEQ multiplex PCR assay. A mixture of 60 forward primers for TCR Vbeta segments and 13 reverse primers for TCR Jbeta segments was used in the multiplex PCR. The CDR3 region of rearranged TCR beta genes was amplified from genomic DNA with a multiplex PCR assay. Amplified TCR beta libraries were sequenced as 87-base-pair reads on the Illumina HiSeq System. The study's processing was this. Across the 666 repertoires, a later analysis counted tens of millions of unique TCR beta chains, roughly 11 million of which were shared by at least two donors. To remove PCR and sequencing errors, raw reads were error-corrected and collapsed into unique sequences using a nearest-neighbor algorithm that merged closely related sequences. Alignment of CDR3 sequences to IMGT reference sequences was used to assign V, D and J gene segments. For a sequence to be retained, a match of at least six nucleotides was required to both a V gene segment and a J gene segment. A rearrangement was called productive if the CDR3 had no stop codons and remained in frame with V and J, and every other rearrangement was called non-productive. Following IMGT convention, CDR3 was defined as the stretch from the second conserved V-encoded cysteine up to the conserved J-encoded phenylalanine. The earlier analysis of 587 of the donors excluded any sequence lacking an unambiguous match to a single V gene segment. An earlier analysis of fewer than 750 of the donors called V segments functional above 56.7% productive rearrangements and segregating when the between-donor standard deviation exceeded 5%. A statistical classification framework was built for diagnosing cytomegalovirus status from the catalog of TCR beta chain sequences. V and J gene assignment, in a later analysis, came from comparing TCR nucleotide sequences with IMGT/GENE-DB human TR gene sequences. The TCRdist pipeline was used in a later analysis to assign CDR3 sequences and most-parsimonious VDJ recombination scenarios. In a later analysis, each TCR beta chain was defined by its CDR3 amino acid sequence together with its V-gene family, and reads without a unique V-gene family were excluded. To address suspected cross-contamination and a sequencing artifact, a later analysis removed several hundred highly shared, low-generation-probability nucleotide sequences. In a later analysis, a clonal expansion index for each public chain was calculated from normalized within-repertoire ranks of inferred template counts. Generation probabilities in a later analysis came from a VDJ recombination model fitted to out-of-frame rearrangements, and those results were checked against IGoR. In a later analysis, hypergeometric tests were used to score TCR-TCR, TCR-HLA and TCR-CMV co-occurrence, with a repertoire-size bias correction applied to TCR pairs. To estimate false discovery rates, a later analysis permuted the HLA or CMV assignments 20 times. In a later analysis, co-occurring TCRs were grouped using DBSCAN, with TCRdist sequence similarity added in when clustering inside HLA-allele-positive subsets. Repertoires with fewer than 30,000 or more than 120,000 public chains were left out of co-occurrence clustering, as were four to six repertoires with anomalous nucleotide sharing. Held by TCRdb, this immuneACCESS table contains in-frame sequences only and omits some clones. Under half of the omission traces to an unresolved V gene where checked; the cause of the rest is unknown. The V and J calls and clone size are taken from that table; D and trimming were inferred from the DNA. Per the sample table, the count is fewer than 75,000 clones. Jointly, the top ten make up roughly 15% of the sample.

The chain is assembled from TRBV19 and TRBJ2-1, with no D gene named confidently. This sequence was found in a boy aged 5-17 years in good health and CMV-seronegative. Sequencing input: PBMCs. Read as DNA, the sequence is TGTGCCAGTAGTGCCTTAGCTGGCTCCTACAATGAGCAGTTCTTC. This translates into CASSALAGSYNEQFF.